The clone carrying this T cell receptor (beta chain) was picked up a small number of times. What it binds is unknown. This CDR3 has 11 residues. In germline, CDR1 is KGHSH, CDR2 LQKENI. The V gene lost 5 bases and the J gene lost 5 bases, with 5 bases spanning the gap. Every bit of the isolated RNA underwent reverse transcription, so sequencing read expressed TCRB transcripts. Method: immunoSEQ multiplex PCR; TCRdb's copy keeps in-frame clones and lacks some. The repertoire includes 640,000 or so clones, 13% of them detected once, and 0.022% sits in the top ten. This sample is drawn from a study of beta chain features in type 1 diabetes. Findings and caveats of the study: TCRB CDR3 length was moderately but significantly reduced in all four CD4+ subsets of Type 1 diabetes patients.

Sequencing was done on a sample of naive CD4+ T cells from blood. The chain employs TRBV18 and TRBJ2-3; D remains unclear. The clonotype originates from a man aged 18 to 29 with type 1 diabetes. The CDR3 is CASSERDTQYF. The CDR3, as DNA: TGTGCCAGCTCAGAACGAGATACGCAGTATTTT.